The 21 T cell receptor beta chains given below trace back to one sample, sequenced in a study of monozygotic twins with inflammatory bowel disease. TCRdb reanalyzed the 5' RACE reads, giving one entry per CDR3 protein sequence and no DNA. This repertoire includes fewer than 450,000 distinct CDR3 sequences. Sequenced material: blood. Every receptor here comes from a human donor with ulcerative colitis or Crohn's disease, or a healthy co-twin of an affected twin (not recorded which).

This chain links TRBV4-3 with TRBJ2-1; TCRdb returns TRBD2, unconfirmable since there is no DNA. The CDR3 consists of 15 residues. CDR1 is LGHNA, CDR2 YSLEER, per germline. The chain's CDR3 is CASSQGLAGQYEQFF.

The chain carries TRBV7-2 and TRBJ2-5; with no DNA, the TCRdb D assignment of TRBD1 cannot be verified. The CDR3 runs 15 residues. Germline CDR1 and CDR2: SGHTA and FQGNSA. CDR3 residues: CASSLGGALFETQYF.

The chain recombines TRBV6-5 with TRBJ2-5. This CDR3 comprises 15 residues. CDR1 is MNHEY, CDR2 SVGAGI, per germline. The CDR3 reads CASSLGRSYQETQYF.

The V call is TRBV7-3, the J call TRBJ2-5; no DNA is available, so the TRBD2 call from TCRdb remains unchecked. This CDR3 is 12 amino acids long. Germline V gene sequence: CDR1 SGHTA, CDR2 FQGTGA. This CDR3 reads CASSPLDRPQYF.

The genes are TRBV12-3 or TRBV12-4 and TRBJ2-2; TCRdb reports TRBD1, a call that lacks DNA to check it against. The CDR3 is 15 residues long. The CDR3 region is CASTWGQGAGGELFF.

The chain couples TRBV5-4 to TRBJ2-5; absent DNA, TCRdb's TRBD2 call cannot be checked. This CDR3 comprises 17 residues. Germline V gives CDR1 SGHNT, CDR2 YYREEE (reference sequence). CDR3 amino acids: CASSFSSGGPRGGTQYF. Variable domain in full (rest from reference TRBV5-4 and TRBJ2-5): ETGVTQSPTHLIKTRGQQVTLRCSSQSGHNTVSWYQQALGQGPQFIFQYYREEENGRGNFPPRFSGLQFPNYSSELNVNALELDDSALYLCASSFSSGGPRGGTQYFGPGTRLLVL.

This chain links TRBV6-5 with TRBJ2-4; the TCRdb D gene call, TRBD1, has no DNA to confirm it. This CDR3 is built from 13 residues. The germline CDR1 and CDR2 sequences are MNHEY and SVGAGI. Here the CDR3 reads CASSRTGGNIQYF.

This rearrangement joins TRBV4-3 to TRBJ2-3. Germline CDR1 is LGHNA and CDR2 is YSLEER. The CDR3 has 18 residues. The CDR3 sequence is CASSQGPSTRDSTDTQYF.

This CDR3 reads CASSQAPLAGDSTDTQYF. The chain combines TRBV4-3 with TRBJ2-3; TCRdb's D call, TRBD2, is unchecked because there is no DNA. Per germline, CDR1 LGHNA and CDR2 YSLEER. This CDR3 is 18 amino acids long.

This sequence joins TRBV5-1 and TRBJ2-1; without DNA, the TCRdb call of TRBD2 cannot be checked. CDR1 is SGHRS and CDR2 is YFSETQ in the germline V gene. The CDR3 runs to 17 residues. CDR3 residues: CASSTGLRGAPGDEQFF.

CDR3 amino acids: CASSRQVNEQFF. The chain combines TRBV18 with TRBJ2-1. The CDR3 runs 12 residues. Germline loops: CDR1 KGHSH, CDR2 LQKENI.

The CDR3 loop is CAISTGTSGARETQYF. This chain connects TRBV10-3 to TRBJ2-5; TCRdb's D call, TRBD2, is unchecked because there is no DNA. Germline lookup yields CDR1 ENHRY and CDR2 SYGVKD. CDR3 length equals 16 residues.

This chain joins TRBV29-1 and TRBJ1-5; TCRdb indicates TRBD1, and absent DNA this call remains unverified. The CDR3 sequence is 14 residues long. Germline loops: CDR1 SQVTM, CDR2 ANQGSEA. CDR3 residues: CSVQTDRDNQPQHF.

The V call is TRBV7-2, the J call TRBJ2-7; without DNA, the TCRdb call of TRBD1 cannot be checked. Looked up from germline, CDR1 is SGHTA and CDR2 is FQGNSA. The CDR3 sequence is 16 residues long. The CDR3 region is CASSFGPRQGVYEQYF.

The chain is built from TRBV7-3 and TRBJ2-1; TCRdb picks TRBD1, but there is no DNA to check that call. Germline lookup yields CDR1 SGHTA and CDR2 FQGTGA. The CDR3 contains 15 residues. CDR3 protein: CASSLLGGGRNEQFF.

The chain recombines TRBV6-5 with TRBJ1-5; the D gene TCRdb calls, TRBD1, cannot be checked with no DNA. Germline lookup yields CDR1 MNHEY and CDR2 SVGAGI. The CDR3 spans 15 residues. This CDR3 reads CASSYNAGGDQPQHF.

The chain joins TRBV12-3 or TRBV12-4 to TRBJ2-3; TCRdb's assignment of TRBD1 cannot be checked, as there is no DNA. This CDR3 comprises 14 residues. The CDR3 reads CASSWTGKTDTQYF.

The gene calls are TRBV21-1 and TRBJ1-1; TCRdb calls TRBD1, which cannot be checked without DNA. TRBV21-1 is a pseudogene. This CDR3 is built from 15 residues. The CDR3 region is CASHKGPGVNTEAFF.

The chain couples TRBV7-6 to TRBJ2-7; the D call of TRBD1 rests on TCRdb alone, since no DNA is present to check it. The V gene's germline CDR1 is SGHVS and CDR2 FNYEAQ. The CDR3 contains 11 residues. CDR3 sequence: CASSLWGSWTF.

The chain recombines TRBV5-1 with TRBJ1-1; the D call from TCRdb, TRBD1, cannot be confirmed without DNA. This CDR3 is 14 amino acids long. Germline-derived CDR1 and CDR2 are SGHRS and YFSETQ. CDR3 protein: CASSDTLGTGEGIF.

The chain joins TRBV30 to TRBJ1-5. This CDR3 is built from 14 residues. Germline V gene lookup returns CDR1 GTSNPN and CDR2 SVGIG (reference sequence). The CDR3 spells CAWSRPVFNQPQHF.